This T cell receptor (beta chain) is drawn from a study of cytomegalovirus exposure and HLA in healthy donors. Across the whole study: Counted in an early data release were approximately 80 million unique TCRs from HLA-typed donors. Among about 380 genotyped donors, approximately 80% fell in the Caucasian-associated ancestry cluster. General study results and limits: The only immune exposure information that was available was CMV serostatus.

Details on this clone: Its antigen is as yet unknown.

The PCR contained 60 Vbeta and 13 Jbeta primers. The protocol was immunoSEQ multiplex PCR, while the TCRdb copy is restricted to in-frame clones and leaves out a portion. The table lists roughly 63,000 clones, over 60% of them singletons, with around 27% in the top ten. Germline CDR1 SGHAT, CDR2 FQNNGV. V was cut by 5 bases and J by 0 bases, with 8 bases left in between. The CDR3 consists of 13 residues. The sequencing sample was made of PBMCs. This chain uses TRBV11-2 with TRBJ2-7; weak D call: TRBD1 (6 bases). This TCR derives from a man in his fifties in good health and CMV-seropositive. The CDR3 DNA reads TGTGCCAGCAGCCGGACAGCCTCCTACGAGCAGTACTTC. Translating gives CASSRTASYEQYF.